Sequencing of this T cell receptor (beta chain) was carried out in a study of graft-versus-host responses after intestinal transplantation (dated by TCRdb to the early 2020s). With respect to the entire study: The transplants that recipients received were multivisceral, liver-intestinal, or isolated intestinal. Every recipient was given anti-thymocyte globulin induction, then maintenance tacrolimus and steroids for around three years. Graft-versus-host and host-versus-graft alloreactive T cell clones were tracked in the graft, circulation and bone marrow after intestinal transplantation using bulk TCR-beta CDR3 sequencing. To identify alloreactive clones, pre-transplant mixed lymphocyte reaction products were sequenced and then compared with unstimulated pre-transplant donor and recipient T cells. Of the 20 to 25 intestinal transplant recipients enrolled in the cohort, one of whom was a retransplant, a few patients without pretransplant specimens were excluded. A peak of at least 4% donor T cells among recipient peripheral blood mononuclear cells was the definition used for donor T cell macrochimerism. Rather than going through the commercial service, samples from three later patients were sequenced in-house on an Illumina MiSeq and processed with MiXCR. What the authors observed across the whole study: In patients with donor T cell macrochimerism, the allografts had high GvH to HvG T cell clonal ratios. Early after transplant, peak levels of circulating GvH clones were associated with declines in HvG clones. The conclusions were limited by the relatively low number and heterogeneity of the intestinal transplant patients. GvH clones turned up in recipient bone marrow, with some appearing earlier in ileal mucosa or blood, a pattern consistent with an intestinal mucosal origin.

Taken from cysteine to phenylalanine, the CDR3 has 12 residues. Only the CDR3 portion is preserved as DNA: 36 bases, with reading frame beginning at the first base. The CDR1 and CDR2 encoded by the germline V gene are KGHSH and LQKENI. Trimming takes 2 bases from V and 4 bases from J, and the germline ends sit 4 bases apart. In light of the paper, this sample's time point label describes: cells obtained before transplantation from donor or recipient. CD3+CD4+ and CD3+CD8+ populations were FACS-sorted from unstimulated pre-transplant donor and recipient cells taken from spleen or lymph nodes. Preparation of the library involved the immunoSEQ multiplex PCR assay. In most patients, genomic DNA was isolated using the Qiagen DNeasy Blood and Tissue Kit and sent frozen to Adaptive Biotechnologies for TCR sequencing. For most patients, high-throughput TCR-beta CDR3 sequencing of genomic DNA was performed by Adaptive Biotechnologies. Per the original workflow: Adaptive's ImmunoSEQ software supplied the TCR sequencing data for around 19 patients, while MiXCR and VDJtools were used to process three other patients. To correct CD4 versus CD8 sorting errors, any sequence found in both subsets at a frequency ratio below 5:1 was removed. Because the origin of CDR3 nucleotide sequences shared between donor and recipient could not be assigned, those sequences were removed. To count as alloreactive, a clone needed at least 2-fold expansion over unstimulated cells and a minimum CFSE-low frequency of 0.002% (template counts) or 0.001% (read counts). Clones were considered mappable if detected in sequenced pre-transplant spleen, lymph node, or MLR CFSE-low populations of the donor or recipient. The cumulative frequency of alloreactive clones was calculated as a percentage of all sequences, weighted by copy number. Here the immuneACCESS table is served through TCRdb, limited to in-frame sequences with V and J called. Missing clones are a known gap in these copies; in checked studies unresolved V genes cover under half, and the rest lacks a known reason. The V and J calls and clone size were taken over from that table, and D and trimming were inferred from the DNA. For this sample there are 95,000 to 110,000 clones; approximately 88% appear just once. The ten top clones hold 0.71% of the sample.

As to this clone: Its antigen target is currently unknown. Base qualities are not provided; no much larger clone lies one nucleotide away.

Sequencing was performed on unstimulated CD4+ T cells sorted from spleen or lymph node cells, taken before transplant. This sequence uses TRBV18 and TRBJ2-3, with the D gene not clear enough to name. The sequence came from a human donor who was the organ donor for an intestinal transplant. The sequenced DNA is TGTGCCAGCTCACCAGCTGCAGATACGCAGTATTTT. This translates into CASSPAADTQYF.